One sample yielded the 2 T cell receptor beta chains listed below, sequenced in a study of shared clonotypes between healthy human individuals. Some clones are missing from TCRdb's copy, which holds only in-frame ones; the method was immunoSEQ multiplex PCR. This table holds 2 million to 2.5 million clones, about 94% found once. The specimen was naive CD4+ T cells sorted from blood. Subset: CD45RA+ positively selected. These receptors originate from a man in his late teens or twenties in good health.

V usage is TRBV6-4 and J usage is TRBJ2-1; D is perhaps TRBD2 (6 bases). From germline, CDR1 is MRHNA and CDR2 SNTAGT. V was pared by 8 bases and J by 9 bases, with 20 bases between. The CDR3 contains 14 residues. The CDR3 protein is CASSGREHQGEQFF. The CDR3 DNA reads TGTGCCAGCTCGGGCCGGGAGCACCAAGGTGAGCAGTTCTTC.

The gene calls are TRBV14 and TRBJ2-3; D gene uncertain. CDR1 is SGHDN, CDR2 FVKESK, per germline. Between the trimmed V and J ends, which lost 3 bases and 5 bases, there was a span of 27 bases. The CDR3 length is 19 residues. CDR3 residues: CASSQASVRVASLLDTQYF. The CDR3 DNA reads as TGTGCCAGCAGCCAGGCATCCGTGAGAGTAGCCAGTCTGCTAGATACGCAGTATTTT.